The TCR beta chain described here comes from a study of shared clonotypes between healthy human individuals. Several immunoSEQ plates held equal portions of the genomic DNA taken from each subset. Authors' methods: ImmunoSEQ sequences covered only the junction and lacked quality scores; filtering therefore differed. TCRdb keeps only in-frame clones here, not all; method: immunoSEQ multiplex PCR. The V and J calls and clone size were taken over from that table, and D and trimming were inferred from the DNA. This sample carries fewer than 850,000 clones, 90% to 98% of them seen once, and the ten largest clones take about 0.21%. With regard to this clone: Its specificity is not known.

The naive CD8 fraction comprised CD45RO-negative cells positively selected for CCR7 and excluded terminally differentiated effector memory CD45RA+ cells. Findings of the study overall: It was observed that 5% to 6% of naive CD4 clonotypes were shared across several donors. It was the non-shared clonotypes that had lower generation probabilities than clonotypes shared by all four donors.

V gave up 2 bases and J gave up 1 base, with 9 bases separating them. The CDR3 length is 14 residues. Looked up from germline, CDR1 is MNHEY and CDR2 is SMNVEV (reference sequence). Specimen: naive CD8+ T cells sorted from blood. The clonotype originates from a young man in good health. This sequence joins TRBV27 and TRBJ2-7; weak D call: TRBD1 (6 bases). The CDR3 loop reads CASSLQGQSYEQYF. CDR3 DNA sequence: TGTGCCAGCAGTTTACAAGGACAGTCCTACGAGCAGTACTTC.